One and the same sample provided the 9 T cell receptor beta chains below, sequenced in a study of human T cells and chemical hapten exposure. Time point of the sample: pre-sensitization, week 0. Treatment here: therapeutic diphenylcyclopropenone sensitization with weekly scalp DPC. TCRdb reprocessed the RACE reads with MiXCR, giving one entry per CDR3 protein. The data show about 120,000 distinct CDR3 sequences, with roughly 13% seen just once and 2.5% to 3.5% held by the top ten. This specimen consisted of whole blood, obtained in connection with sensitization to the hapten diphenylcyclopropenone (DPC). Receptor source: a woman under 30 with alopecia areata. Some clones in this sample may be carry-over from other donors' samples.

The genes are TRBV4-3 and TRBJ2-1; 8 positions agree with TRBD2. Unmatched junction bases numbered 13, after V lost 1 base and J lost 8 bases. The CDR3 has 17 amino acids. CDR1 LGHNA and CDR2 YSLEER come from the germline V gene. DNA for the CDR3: TGCGCCAGCAGCCAAGGTCCGGCCCGGCTAGCGGGCGATGAGCAGTTCTTC. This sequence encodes CASSQGPARLAGDEQFF.

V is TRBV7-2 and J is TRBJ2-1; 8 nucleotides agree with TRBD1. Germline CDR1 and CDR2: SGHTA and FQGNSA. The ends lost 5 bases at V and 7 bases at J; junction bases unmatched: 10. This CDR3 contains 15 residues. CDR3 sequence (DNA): TGTGCCAGCAGCCAGGACAGGGACAGGAGAAATGAGCAGTTCTTC. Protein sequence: CASSQDRDRRNEQFF.

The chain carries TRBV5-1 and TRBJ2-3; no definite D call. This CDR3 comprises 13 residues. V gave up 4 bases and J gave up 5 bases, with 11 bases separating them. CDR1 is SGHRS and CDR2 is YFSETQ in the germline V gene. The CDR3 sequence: CASSARGLDTQYF. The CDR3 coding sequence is TGCGCCAGCAGCGCCAGAGGTTTAGATACGCAGTATTTT.

The CDR3, as DNA: TGTGCCAGCAGCAAGGCGGGGGGGGCGATAGGCACGCAGTATTTT. Protein: CASSKAGGAIGTQYF. The chain links TRBV12-3 or TRBV12-4 to TRBJ2-3; TRBD2 matches 9 bases. J lost 9 bases, V lost 6 bases, and 13 bases had no gene match. The CDR3 sequence is 15 residues long.

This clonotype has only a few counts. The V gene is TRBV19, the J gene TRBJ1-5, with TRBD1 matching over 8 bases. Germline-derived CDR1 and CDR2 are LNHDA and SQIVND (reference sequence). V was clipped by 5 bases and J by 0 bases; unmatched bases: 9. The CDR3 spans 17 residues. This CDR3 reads CASSARDRFFSNQPQHF. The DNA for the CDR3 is TGTGCCAGTAGTGCCCGGGACAGGTTTTTTAGCAATCAGCCCCAGCATTTT.

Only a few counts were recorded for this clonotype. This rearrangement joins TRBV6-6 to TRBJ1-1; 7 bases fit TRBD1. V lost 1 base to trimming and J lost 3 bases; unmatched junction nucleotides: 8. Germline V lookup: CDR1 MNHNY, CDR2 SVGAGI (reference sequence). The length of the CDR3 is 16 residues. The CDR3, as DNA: TGTGCCAGCAGTTACTTTTACCGACAGGGAGACACTGAAGCTTTCTTT. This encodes CASSYFYRQGDTEAFF.

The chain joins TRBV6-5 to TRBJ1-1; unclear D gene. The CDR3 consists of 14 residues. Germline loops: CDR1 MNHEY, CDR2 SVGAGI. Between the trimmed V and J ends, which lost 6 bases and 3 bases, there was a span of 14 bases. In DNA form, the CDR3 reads TGTGCCAGCAGCTGGGGATTACGGGACACTGAAGCTTTCTTT. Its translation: CASSWGLRDTEAFF.

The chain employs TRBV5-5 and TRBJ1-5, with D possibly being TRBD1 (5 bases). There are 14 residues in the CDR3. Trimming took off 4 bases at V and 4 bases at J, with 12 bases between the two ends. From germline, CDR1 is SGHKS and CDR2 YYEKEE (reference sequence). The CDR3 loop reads CASSRDRKNQPQHF. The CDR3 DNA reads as TGTGCCAGCAGCCGCGACAGAAAGAATCAGCCCCAGCATTTT.

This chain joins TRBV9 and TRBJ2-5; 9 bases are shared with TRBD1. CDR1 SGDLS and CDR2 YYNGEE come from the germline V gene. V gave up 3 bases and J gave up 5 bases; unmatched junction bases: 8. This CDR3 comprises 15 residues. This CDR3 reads CASSAETGGYETQYF. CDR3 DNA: TGTGCCAGCAGCGCCGAGACAGGGGGGTATGAGACCCAGTACTTC.